A single sample is the source of the 14 T cell receptor beta chains below, sequenced in a study of T cell responses to AZD1222 COVID-19 vaccine. The repertoire was sequenced with immunoSEQ multiplex PCR; TCRdb's copy has only in-frame clones and lacks some. The sample lists about 210,000 clones; approximately 92% were seen once. Specimen: peripheral blood, collected on day 0 of AZD1222 vaccination. The receptors derive from an adult in good health.

The sample holds one count of this clone. The chain carries TRBV7-6 and TRBJ2-1, with 12 bases that match TRBD2. Germline CDR1 and CDR2: SGHVS and FNYEAQ. CDR3 length: 16 amino acids. After removal of 5 bases from V and 6 bases from J, the junction contained 8 bases not matched to a gene. In nucleotides, the CDR3 is TGTGCCAGCAGCCGGTCTAGCGGGGGGGCCATCAATGAGCAGTTCTTC. It is translated as CASSRSSGGAINEQFF. Full variable domain (missing parts from reference TRBV7-6 and TRBJ2-1): GAGVSQSPRYKVTKRGQDVALRCDPISGHVSLYWYRQALGQGPEFLTYFNYEAQQDKSGLPNDRFSAERPEGSISTLTIQRTEQRDSAMYRCASSRSSGGAINEQFFGPGTRLTVL.

V usage is TRBV28 and J usage is TRBJ1-2, with D perhaps matching TRBD1 (6 bases). This CDR3 comprises 15 residues. The germline gives CDR1 MDHEN, CDR2 SYDVKM. The V end lost 4 bases, the J end lost 2 bases, and 14 bases lay between the germline ends. The CDR3 DNA reads TGTGCCAGCAGTTCCATCGGGACACCGAACTATGGCTACACCTTC. Translating gives CASSSIGTPNYGYTF.

V gene TRBV19 combines with J gene TRBJ2-7, with D possibly being TRBD2 (7 bases). CDR1 is LNHDA and CDR2 is SQIVND in the germline V gene (reference sequence). This CDR3 contains 14 residues. V lost 7 bases and J 1 base, leaving 14 bases between the germline ends. The CDR3, as DNA: TGTGCCAGTAAATCGGGGGGCGGATCCTACGAGCAGTACTTC. This sequence encodes CASKSGGGSYEQYF. The full variable domain, completed using reference TRBV19 and TRBJ2-7, is DGGITQSPKYLFRKEGQNVTLSCEQNLNHDAMYWYRQDPGQGLRLIYYSQIVNDFQKGDIAEGYSVSREKKESFPLTVTSAQKNPTAFYLCASKSGGGSYEQYFGPGTRLTVT.

In this sample, this clone turned up once. The gene calls are TRBV28 and TRBJ2-1; unclear D gene. The CDR3 consists of 15 residues. V was trimmed by 1 base and J by 0 bases, leaving 7 bases between them. CDR1 MDHEN and CDR2 SYDVKM come from the germline V gene. The chain's CDR3 is CASSLYGLSYNEQFF. The CDR3 region has the DNA TGTGCCAGCAGTTTATACGGCCTCTCCTACAATGAGCAGTTCTTC. Supplemented by reference TRBV28 and TRBJ2-1, the full variable domain reads DVKVTQSSRYLVKRTGEKVFLECVQDMDHENMFWYRQDPGLGLRLIYFSYDVKMKEKGDIPEGYSVSREKKERFSLILESASTNQTSMYLCASSLYGLSYNEQFFGPGTRLTVL.

V is TRBV6-6 and J is TRBJ1-5, with 7 bases matching TRBD1. From germline, CDR1 is MNHNY and CDR2 SVGAGI (reference sequence). With 5 bases clipped from V and 7 bases from J, the junction kept 11 bases outside the gene matches. CDR3 length: 15 amino acids. This chain's CDR3 is CASSVTGRTGQPQHF. CDR3 in DNA: TGTGCCAGCAGTGTCACGGGGAGGACAGGACAGCCCCAGCATTTT.

DNA of the CDR3: TGTGCCAGTAGTGCCCTTGGACTAGGCGGCACAGATACGCAGTATTTT. Amino acids: CASSALGLGGTDTQYF. This rearrangement joins TRBV19 to TRBJ2-3, with 7 bases matching TRBD2. Trimming at V came to 5 bases and at J to 1 base, leaving 9 bases not matched to a gene. CDR1 is LNHDA and CDR2 is SQIVND in the germline V gene (reference sequence). There are 16 residues in the CDR3.

The chain recombines TRBV9 with TRBJ1-1; D is undetermined. Germline V gene sequence: CDR1 SGDLS, CDR2 YYNGEE. V lost 1 base and J 5 bases, leaving 9 bases between the germline ends. This CDR3 has 13 residues. The CDR3 reads CASSVFGETEAFF. The CDR3 region has the DNA TGTGCCAGCAGCGTATTTGGGGAAACTGAAGCTTTCTTT.

As to this clone: This same CDR3 is encoded by further DNA sequences in the sample. The V gene is TRBV7-3, the J gene TRBJ2-7, with 8 bases that match TRBD1. The V gene's germline CDR1 is SGHTA and CDR2 FQGTGA. The CDR3 contains 14 residues. J was trimmed by 5 bases and V by 3 bases; bases with no gene match: 6. CDR3 in DNA: TGTGCCAGCAGCTTCGGGCAGGGGGCTAACGAGCAGTACTTC. It codes for CASSFGQGANEQYF.

This clone was detected only a few times. The chain couples TRBV6-5 to TRBJ1-5, with D perhaps matching TRBD1 (5 bases). Germline V gene sequence: CDR1 MNHEY, CDR2 SVGAGI. The ends were cut back, 2 bases at V and 5 bases at J, with 7 bases in the middle. The CDR3 contains 13 residues. CDR3 sequence reads: CASSYTGDQPQHF. The DNA of the CDR3 is TGTGCCAGCAGTTACACGGGGGATCAGCCCCAGCATTTT.

V is TRBV28 and J is TRBJ1-2, with D hard to call. Trimming shortened V by 10 bases and J by 7 bases, and 16 bases separated the two germline ends. In germline, CDR1 is MDHEN, CDR2 SYDVKM. The CDR3 sequence is 12 residues long. The CDR3 sequence is CATSRGLSGYTF. CDR3 nucleotides: TGTGCCACCTCAAGAGGTTTGAGTGGCTACACCTTC.

The gene calls are TRBV7-6 and TRBJ1-1; D remains ambiguous. The CDR3 runs to 12 residues. Germline V gene sequence: CDR1 SGHVS, CDR2 FNYEAQ. V dropped 4 bases and J dropped 1 base, with 4 bases sitting between them. The CDR3 region is CASSSTNTEAFF. For the CDR3, the DNA is TGTGCCAGCAGCTCTACGAACACTGAAGCTTTCTTT.

This clone has only a few counts. The chain has TRBV5-5 and TRBJ1-2; 9 bases map to TRBD1. The germline gives CDR1 SGHKS, CDR2 YYEKEE (reference sequence). The CDR3 extends over 17 amino acids. V was pared by 0 bases and J by 6 bases, with 12 bases of the junction left unmatched. The DNA of the CDR3 is TGTGCCAGCAGCTTGGGACAGGGGGTTGGCGTTCCGCATGGCTACACCTTC. Residues: CASSLGQGVGVPHGYTF.

J is TRBJ2-3 and V is TRBV12-5, with 9 bases that match TRBD2. The CDR3 loop spans 15 amino acids. V lost 6 bases and J lost 4; bases outside the gene matches: 8. CDR1 and CDR2 (germline): LGHNT, FRNRAP. CDR3 region: CASGPFSGGSDTQYF. Here the CDR3 DNA reads TGTGCTAGTGGACCCTTTAGCGGGGGCTCAGATACGCAGTATTTT. The full variable domain, in which reference TRBV12-5 and TRBJ2-3 provide the parts outside the CDR3, is DARVTQTPRHKVTEMGQEVTMRCQPILGHNTVFWYRQTMMQGLELLAYFRNRAPLDDSGMPKDRFSAEMPDATLATLKIQPSEPRDSAVYFCASGPFSGGSDTQYFGPGTRLTVL.

This rearrangement joins TRBV6-1 to TRBJ2-7; D remains unclear. Germline CDR1 is MNHNS and CDR2 is SASEGT. Between the trimmed V and J ends, which lost 2 bases and 3 bases, there was a span of 8 bases. The CDR3 length is 13 residues. The CDR3 coding sequence is TGTGCCAGCAGTGAAAGTCCCGGCTACGAGCAGTACTTC. This encodes CASSESPGYEQYF.